The present entry profiles one TCR beta chain with its context. The data are from a study of blood T cell repertoires in COVID-19. Study at large: Specimens from acute and convalescent COVID-19 originated in the United States, Italy and Spain. PBMCs, B-cell-depleted T cells, or T cells provided the cDNA or gDNA that made up the material.

In the authors' workflow: The authors estimated nucleated cell counts from reference gene primer amplification. Assay: immunoSEQ multiplex PCR; the TCRdb copy retains only in-frame clones and omits some. V and J calls and clone size come straight from that table; D and trimming were deduced from the DNA. Here the sample spans roughly 300,000 clones, 70% to 90% being singletons. V shed 4 bases and J 2 bases; nucleotides not matched to a gene: 10. CDR3 length equals 16 residues. Germline V CDR1 and CDR2: SNHLY, FYNNEI. The specimen sequenced was peripheral blood. The chain is built from TRBV2 and TRBJ1-2, with TRBD1 matching 7 bases. The receptor was isolated from a human donor in a cohort sampled during active COVID-19. The CDR3 is CASSGGKTGPNYGYTF. In DNA, the CDR3 is TGTGCCAGCAGTGGGGGTAAGACAGGGCCCAACTATGGCTACACCTTC.